The clone carrying this T cell receptor (beta chain) was counted many times. Arm-PCR of CDR3 regions and iRepertoire HTBI primers were used to build TCR beta libraries. TCRdb ran MiXCR on the multiplex PCR reads and lists one entry per CDR3 protein. The sample gives approximately 440,000 distinct CDR3 sequences, under 20% of which show up once; 9.5% to 15% is in the top ten. This entry comes from a study of regulatory T cells in long-lasting Graves disease. In the study overall: Graves' patients who were just diagnosed had used antithyroid drugs for under 3 months.

Specified time point: newly diagnosed GD, antithyroid drugs for less than 3 months. Construction of the TCR library relied on RNA isolated from PBMCs. The sample also formed part of further work on T cells in Graves' hyperthyroidism and ophthalmopathy.

The source of this sequence is a man aged 40-50 years with Graves disease. Sequenced material: peripheral blood mononuclear cells (PBMCs), taken at new diagnosis, from a patient treated with antithyroid drugs.

The CDR3 region is CASSPGQAYNEQFF. CDR3 DNA sequence: TGTGCCAGCTCCCCGGGACAGGCCTACAATGAGCAGTTCTTC. The chain employs TRBV18 and TRBJ2-1, with 8 bases lining up with TRBD1. The CDR3 sequence is 14 residues long. With 6 bases clipped from V and 2 bases from J, the junction kept 3 bases outside the gene matches. Germline CDR1 is KGHSH and CDR2 is LQKENI.